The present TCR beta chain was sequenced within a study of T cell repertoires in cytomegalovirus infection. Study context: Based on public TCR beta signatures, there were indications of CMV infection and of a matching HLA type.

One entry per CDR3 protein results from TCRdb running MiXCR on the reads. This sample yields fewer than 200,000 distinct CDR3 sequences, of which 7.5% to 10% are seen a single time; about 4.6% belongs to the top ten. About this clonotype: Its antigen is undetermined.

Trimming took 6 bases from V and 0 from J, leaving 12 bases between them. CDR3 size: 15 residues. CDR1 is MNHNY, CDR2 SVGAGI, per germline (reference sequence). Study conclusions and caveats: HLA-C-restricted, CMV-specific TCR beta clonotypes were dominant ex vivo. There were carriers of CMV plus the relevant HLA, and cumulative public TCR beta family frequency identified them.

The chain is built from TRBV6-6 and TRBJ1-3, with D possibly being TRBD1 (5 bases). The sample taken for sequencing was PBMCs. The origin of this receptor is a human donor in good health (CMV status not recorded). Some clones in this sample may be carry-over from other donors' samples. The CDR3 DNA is TGTGCCAGCAGCCGAAGGGACGGCTCTGGAAACACCATATATTTT. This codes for CASSRRDGSGNTIYF.